This TCR beta chain was recorded in a study of CD8 T cell repertoires and HIV-1 epitope variants. About the research overall: Tested: three Gag epitope families, Nef HW9 and YT9.

Using immunoSEQ multiplex PCR, the repertoire was profiled, and TCRdb retains in-frame clones only, with some absent. Of thousands of clones listed, 60% to 75% are singletons. This clone has only a few counts. Its target is unknown. The CDR3 has 15 amino acids. Germline V gene lookup returns CDR1 SGHVS and CDR2 FQNEAQ. V was pared by 5 bases and J by 5 bases, with 11 bases of the junction left unmatched. The sequence came from a male donor with HIV. The sample taken for sequencing was cultured CD8+ T cells derived from PBMCs. The rearrangement uses TRBV7-8 and TRBJ1-2; 7 bases fit TRBD1. The CDR3 reads CASSDGQVSPYGYTF. The CDR3 DNA is TGTGCCAGCAGCGACGGACAGGTATCGCCGTATGGCTACACCTTC.